The present T cell receptor beta chain was sequenced within a study of T-cell reconstitution after alpha-beta-depleted transplantation in children. Germline assignment: CDR1 SQVTM and CDR2 ANQGSEA. The CDR3 runs 16 residues. In the case of this clonotype: A much more abundant neighbour one base away suggests this may be a read error.

Unique molecular identifiers were incorporated into the prepared TCRbeta library. TCRdb re-called the PCR reads with MiXCR, one entry per CDR3 protein. The table lists some 530,000 distinct CDR3 sequences, about an eighth of them singletons. The sequence was obtained from a human donor who donated a stem cell graft to a child with combined immunodeficiency. The chain carries TRBV29-1 and TRBJ2-1, with 7 positions matching TRBD2. The source material was PBMCs from the stem cell graft donor, sampled from the stem cell graft. The CDR3 here is CSVQGGKRGDYSEQFF. Here the CDR3 DNA reads TGCAGCGTTCAAGGTGGCAAGCGGGGAGACTACAGTGAGCAGTTCTTC.